Below, 6 T cell receptor beta chains from the same sample are listed, as sequenced in a study of cytomegalovirus exposure and HLA in healthy donors. Primers included in the PCR were 60 Vbeta and 13 Jbeta primers. Only in-frame clones appear in the TCRdb table, and some are missing; sequencing was by immunoSEQ multiplex PCR. The table includes around 250,000 clones, approximately 80% detected once. Sequenced sample: PBMCs. The source is a woman aged 60-70 years in good health and CMV-seropositive.

J is TRBJ2-3 and V is TRBV19; unclear D gene. Germline V gene lookup returns CDR1 LNHDA and CDR2 SQIVND (reference sequence). With 1 base removed from V and 7 bases from J, the gap between germline ends came to 12 bases. There are 14 residues in the CDR3. This chain's CDR3 is CASSIVGSLNTQYF. CDR3 coding DNA: TGTGCCAGTAGTATAGTGGGCAGCCTAAATACGCAGTATTTT.

V gene TRBV29-1 combines with J gene TRBJ2-3; TRBD1 might be the D (6 bases). The length of the CDR3 is 15 residues. Trimming removed 5 bases at V and 4 bases at J, with 19 bases between. Germline V gene sequence: CDR1 SQVTM, CDR2 ANQGSEA. CDR3 coding DNA: TGCAGCGTTCAGGAGGACAGTAGAGTTTCAGATACGCAGTATTTT. Translated, it gives CSVQEDSRVSDTQYF.

The V and J genes are TRBV4-2 and TRBJ2-1, with D possibly being TRBD2 (6 bases). Trimming shortened V by 1 base and J by 3 bases, and 7 bases separated the two germline ends. The CDR3 totals 14 residues. Looked up from germline, CDR1 is LGHNA and CDR2 is YNFKEQ. CDR3 sequence reads: CASSQVADYNEQFF. In DNA, the CDR3 is TGTGCCAGCAGCCAAGTAGCGGACTACAATGAGCAGTTCTTC.

This chain uses TRBV27 with TRBJ1-2; 8 bases match TRBD1. CDR3 length: 14 amino acids. Losses at the gene ends were 5 bases for V and 6 bases for J; bases not matched to a gene: 8. Germline V gene data show CDR1 as MNHEY and CDR2 as SMNVEV (reference sequence). The DNA for the CDR3 is TGTGCCAGCAGTCCAGGGGGCCTTGAGGATGGCTACACCTTC. It is translated as CASSPGGLEDGYTF.

The chain has TRBV6-5 and TRBJ1-2; 8 bases are shared with TRBD1. Per the germline V gene, CDR1 is MNHEY and CDR2 is SVGAGI. The CDR3 spans 12 residues. V gave up 6 bases and J gave up 8 bases; unmatched junction bases: 5. DNA of the CDR3: TGTGCCAGCAGCCGGACAGGGCGCGGCTACACCTTC. Translation: CASSRTGRGYTF.

This chain connects TRBV30 to TRBJ2-5, with a tentative D call TRBD2 (5 bases). The DNA end is a closer match to TRBJ2-7, so the J assignment may be wrong. The CDR3 is 12 residues long. Germline values: CDR1 GTSNPN, CDR2 SVGIG (reference sequence). CDR3 sequence (DNA): TGTGCCTGGAGTGGGGGAGCCTACGAGCAGTACTTC. It codes for CAWSGGAYEQYF.